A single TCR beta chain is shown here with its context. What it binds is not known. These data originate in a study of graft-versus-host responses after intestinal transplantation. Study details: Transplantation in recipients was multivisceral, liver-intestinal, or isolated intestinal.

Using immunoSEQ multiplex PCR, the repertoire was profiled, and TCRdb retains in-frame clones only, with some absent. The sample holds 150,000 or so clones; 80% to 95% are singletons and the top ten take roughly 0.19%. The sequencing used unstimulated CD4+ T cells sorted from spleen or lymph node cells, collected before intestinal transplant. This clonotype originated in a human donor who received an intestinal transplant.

DNA for the CDR3: TGTGCCAGCAGATGCCAGAGACATCCACTCTACGAGCAGTACTTC. Amino acids: CASRCQRHPLYEQYF. V usage is TRBV21-1 and J usage is TRBJ2-7; the table assigns TRBD1, which was not confirmed against the DNA. TRBV21-1 counts as a pseudogene. The CDR3 is made up of 15 amino acids.